These 32 T cell receptor beta chains originate from one sample sequenced in a study of T cell repertoires in cytomegalovirus infection. TCRdb redid the calling of the reads with MiXCR, one entry per CDR3 protein. The sample shows 84,000 or so distinct CDR3 sequences, approximately 43% of them seen only once. For these TCRs, the target antigens are not known. The material was CD8+ T cells from cultured PBMCs, obtained from culture after CMV antigen stimulation. These receptors all stem from a human donor in good health (CMV status not recorded). Some clones in this sample may be carry-over from other donors' samples.

The rearrangement uses TRBV20-1 and TRBJ1-6; 7 bases line up with TRBD1. Germline CDR1 reads DFQATT; CDR2 reads SNEGSKA (reference sequence). The CDR3 runs to 13 residues. After removal of 6 bases from V and 7 bases from J, the junction contained 6 bases not matched to a gene. The CDR3 spells CSASTGRNSPLHF. CDR3 sequence (DNA): TGCAGTGCGTCGACAGGGAGGAATTCACCCCTCCACTTT.

The V gene is TRBV7-9, the J gene TRBJ2-2, with 7 nucleotides matching TRBD2. CDR1 is SEHNR and CDR2 is FQNEAQ in the germline V gene (reference sequence). J lost 3 bases, V lost 4 bases, and 5 bases had no gene match. The CDR3 totals 15 residues. The CDR3: CASSSLAEDTGELFF. The CDR3 DNA follows: TGTGCCAGCAGCTCGCTAGCGGAGGACACCGGGGAGCTGTTTTTT.

This clonotype was seen more than once but under ten times. V gene TRBV12-3 or TRBV12-4 combines with J gene TRBJ2-6, with a weak D call TRBD1 (5 bases). The CDR3 spans 16 residues. The V end was cut by 3 bases, the J end by 4 bases, with 13 bases between. CDR3 sequence reads: CASSLGQGYGANVLTF. CDR3 DNA: TGTGCCAGCAGTTTGGGTCAGGGTTACGGGGCCAACGTCCTGACTTTC.

The chain links TRBV6-5 to TRBJ1-5, with 7 nucleotides matching TRBD1. CDR3 length equals 15 residues. Germline trimming cut 5 bases from V and 6 bases from J; bases unmatched to any gene: 10. CDR1 is MNHEY and CDR2 is SVGAGI in the germline V gene. For the CDR3, the DNA is TGTGCCAGCAGTACATTTACAGGGGCAGGTCAGCCCCAGCATTTT. It codes for CASSTFTGAGQPQHF.

A remark on this clonotype: A junction end diverges from the germline sequence, so it may reflect a read error. V is TRBV7-4 and J is TRBJ1-5; the D is unclear. CDR3 length: 15 residues. Looked up from germline, CDR1 is SGHVT and CDR2 is SQSDAQ. CDR3 residues: CASSSTWPGDQPHHF. The DNA for the CDR3 is TGTGCCAGCAGCTCTACATGGCCAGGCGATCAGCCCCATCATTTT.

The chain couples TRBV6-5 to TRBJ1-3, with D tentatively TRBD1 (6 bases). Germline CDR1 reads MNHEY; CDR2 reads SVGAGI. The CDR3 extends over 14 amino acids. With 5 bases removed from V and 2 bases from J, the gap between germline ends came to 10 bases. CDR3 in amino acids: CASSRGQPGNTIYF. CDR3 DNA sequence: TGTGCCAGCAGTCGCGGACAGCCTGGAAACACCATATATTTT.

This clonotype was counted between two and nine times. The chain recombines TRBV28 with TRBJ2-3; weak D call: TRBD2 (6 bases). Trimming took 4 bases from V and 1 from J, leaving 9 bases between them. The CDR3 extends over 14 amino acids. Germline V lookup: CDR1 MDHEN, CDR2 SYDVKM. Here the CDR3 reads CASSWGGGTDTQYF. CDR3 coding DNA: TGTGCCAGCAGTTGGGGCGGGGGCACAGATACGCAGTATTTT.

The chain links TRBV19 to TRBJ2-7; 10 bases match TRBD2. The CDR3 runs to 14 residues. Losses at the gene ends were 6 bases for V and 3 bases for J; bases not matched to a gene: 5. Germline CDR1 reads LNHDA; CDR2 reads SQIVND (reference sequence). The CDR3 bases are TGTGCCAGTAGCCCGGGACTAGCGTACTACGAGCAGTACTTC. This codes for CASSPGLAYYEQYF.

In this sample, this clonotype turned up a few times. J is TRBJ2-5 and V is TRBV7-9; 11 bases agree with TRBD2. Germline trimming cut 4 bases from V and 1 base from J; bases unmatched to any gene: 5. In germline, CDR1 is SEHNR, CDR2 FQNEAQ (reference sequence). The CDR3 sequence is 16 residues long. CDR3 in amino acids: CASSYPGTSGQETQYF. As DNA, the CDR3 is TGTGCCAGCAGCTACCCCGGGACTAGCGGCCAAGAGACCCAGTACTTC.

The V and J genes are TRBV6-6 and TRBJ1-1; unclear D gene. The V gene lost 2 bases and the J gene lost 10 bases, with 8 bases spanning the gap. Per the germline V gene, CDR1 is MNHNY and CDR2 is SVGAGI (reference sequence). CDR3 size: 11 residues. In DNA, the CDR3 is TGTGCCAGCAGTTACGGCACCGGAGCTTTCTTT. It is translated as CASSYGTGAFF.

This chain uses TRBV9 with TRBJ2-1; TRBD2 matches at 9 bases. The CDR3 length is 15 residues. Trimming took 0 bases from V and 7 from J; bases not matched to a gene: 5. The V gene's germline CDR1 is SGDLS and CDR2 YYNGEE. The CDR3 protein is CASSVGGGAGNEQFF. CDR3 DNA sequence: TGTGCCAGCAGCGTAGGCGGGGGGGCCGGTAATGAGCAGTTCTTC. Combining the CDR3 with reference TRBV9 and TRBJ2-1 gives the whole variable domain DSGVTQTPKHLITATGQRVTLRCSPRSGDLSVYWYQQSLDQGLQFLIQYYNGEERAKGNILERFSAQQFPDLHSELNLSSLELGDSALYFCASSVGGGAGNEQFFGPGTRLTVL.

This clonotype has only one observation. V and J are TRBV3-1 and TRBJ1-3; D might be TRBD1 (5 bases). This CDR3 has 15 residues. The V gene's germline CDR1 is LGHDT and CDR2 YNNKEL (reference sequence). Trimming removed 4 bases at V and 2 bases at J, with 12 bases between. The CDR3 sequence: CASSPTAYTGNTIYF. Here the CDR3 DNA reads TGTGCCAGCAGCCCGACAGCCTACACTGGAAACACCATATATTTT.

Comments on this clonotype: At one end the junction does not follow the germline gene, possibly because of a read error. The chain combines TRBV7-9 with TRBJ1-2; 9 nucleotides match TRBD1. This CDR3 has 13 residues. The V gene's germline CDR1 is SEHNR and CDR2 FQNEAQ (reference sequence). This chain's CDR3 is CAGSLVGQGGYTF. Here the CDR3 DNA reads TGTGCCGGCAGCTTAGTCGGACAGGGGGGCTACACCTTC.

This clonotype came up a few times. The chain uses TRBV28 and TRBJ2-1, with 9 positions matching TRBD2. The CDR3 extends over 14 amino acids. In germline, CDR1 is MDHEN, CDR2 SYDVKM. V was clipped by 5 bases and J by 8 bases; unmatched bases: 7. CDR3 DNA sequence: TGTGCCAGCAGTGCCAGCGGGAGGCGGGATGAGCAGTTCTTC. Amino acids: CASSASGRRDEQFF.

V usage is TRBV4-1 and J usage is TRBJ1-5; unclear D gene. Trimming shortened V by 4 bases and J by 5 bases, and 15 bases separated the two germline ends. Per germline, CDR1 MGHRA and CDR2 YSYEKL. This CDR3 has 15 amino acids. CDR3 sequence: CASSPEWGVDQPQHF. CDR3 in DNA: TGCGCCAGCAGCCCAGAATGGGGAGTAGATCAGCCCCAGCATTTT.

In this sample, this clonotype turned up a few times. CDR3 sequence (DNA): TGTGCCAGCAGCCTCACAGGGGGGGTGAACACTGAAGCTTTCTTT. It is translated as CASSLTGGVNTEAFF. This rearrangement joins TRBV7-2 to TRBJ1-1, with 8 nucleotides matching TRBD1. V was clipped by 5 bases and J by 0 bases; unmatched bases: 5. This CDR3 spans 15 amino acids. Per the germline V gene, CDR1 is SGHTA and CDR2 is FQGNSA.

The V gene is TRBV12-3 or TRBV12-4, the J gene TRBJ1-1; the D is unclear. V was cut by 5 bases and J by 0 bases, with 16 bases left in between. The CDR3 has 16 amino acids. This CDR3 is CASSRLPSDLNTEAFF. The CDR3 DNA is TGTGCCAGCAGTCGCTTGCCGTCGGACTTGAACACTGAAGCTTTCTTT.

This clonotype was picked up one time. The chain uses TRBV6-5 and TRBJ1-1; the D gene is possibly TRBD1 (6 bases). The CDR3 is 14 residues long. The germline V gene has CDR1 MNHEY and CDR2 SVGAGI. Trimming removed 2 bases from V and 0 bases from J, with 7 bases in between. Here the CDR3 DNA reads TGTGCCAGCAGTTACGCAGGGGTGAACACTGAAGCTTTCTTT. It translates to CASSYAGVNTEAFF.

This clonotype was seen more than once but under ten times. This chain joins TRBV7-8 and TRBJ1-4; D unresolved. Germline values: CDR1 SGHVS, CDR2 FQNEAQ. The CDR3 is 14 residues long. V shed 1 base and J shed 8 bases, with 11 bases lying between them. The CDR3 loop reads CASSLVGIEEKLFF. CDR3 DNA: TGTGCCAGCAGCTTAGTGGGGATCGAAGAAAAACTGTTTTTT.

The chain recombines TRBV7-9 with TRBJ2-3; D may be TRBD1 (6 bases). Germline V gene lookup returns CDR1 SEHNR and CDR2 FQNEAQ (reference sequence). CDR3 size: 13 residues. V lost 11 bases and J 5 bases, leaving 17 bases between the germline ends. CDR3 sequence: CAGRQALGDTQYF. The CDR3 nucleotides read TGTGCCGGCCGACAGGCCCTGGGAGATACGCAGTATTTT. Combining the CDR3 with reference TRBV7-9 and TRBJ2-3 gives the whole variable domain DTGVSQNPRHKITKRGQNVTFRCDPISEHNRLYWYRQTLGQGPEFLTYFQNEAQLEKSRLLSDRFSAERPKGSFSTLEIQRTEQGDSAMYLCAGRQALGDTQYFGPGTRLTVL.

The chain employs TRBV11-2 and TRBJ1-1, with D maybe TRBD1 (6 bases). The CDR3 is made up of 14 amino acids. Trimming took off 5 bases at V and 3 bases at J, with 13 bases between the two ends. Per germline, CDR1 SGHAT and CDR2 FQNNGV. CDR3 residues: CASSQGMGDTEAFF. The CDR3 DNA sequence: TGTGCCAGCAGCCAGGGGATGGGGGACACTGAAGCTTTCTTT.

This chain uses TRBV7-2 with TRBJ2-3, with TRBD2 matching over 10 bases. The CDR3 consists of 16 residues. CDR1 SGHTA and CDR2 FQGNSA come from the germline V gene. V was clipped by 5 bases and J by 2 bases; unmatched bases: 7. In DNA form, the CDR3 reads TGTGCCAGCAGCGAACTAGCGGGGACATTCACAGATACGCAGTATTTT. Its protein is CASSELAGTFTDTQYF.

The rearrangement joins TRBV5-6 to TRBJ2-7, with D perhaps matching TRBD1 or TRBD2 (5 bases each). The V gene lost 4 bases and the J gene lost 2 bases, with 13 bases spanning the gap. Per germline, CDR1 SGHDT and CDR2 YYEEEE. The CDR3 is 14 residues long. CDR3 DNA: TGTGCCAGCAGCCCGGGGACCAATCCCTACGAGCAGTACTTC. Protein sequence: CASSPGTNPYEQYF.

The CDR3 sequence is CASSSNAGGEAFF. In DNA form, the CDR3 reads TGTGCCAGCAGCTCCAACGCGGGGGGTGAAGCTTTCTTT. The genes are TRBV11-1 and TRBJ1-1; D possibly corresponds to TRBD1 (5 bases). Germline lookup yields CDR1 SGHAT and CDR2 FQDESV (reference sequence). This CDR3 region has 13 residues. With 4 bases removed from V and 7 bases from J, the gap between germline ends came to 13 bases.

This clonotype was picked up a small number of times. This chain connects TRBV28 to TRBJ2-5; no clear D gene. Germline CDR1 MDHEN, CDR2 SYDVKM. The ends were cut back, 5 bases at V and 7 bases at J, with 14 bases in the middle. This CDR3 is 13 amino acids long. The CDR3 region is CASSPSPELTQYF. CDR3 nucleotides: TGTGCCAGCAGTCCTTCCCCCGAGCTGACCCAGTACTTC.

The V call is TRBV11-2, the J call TRBJ1-2, with D tentatively TRBD1 (6 bases). Germline CDR1 SGHAT, CDR2 FQNNGV. The CDR3 consists of 13 residues. V was pared by 5 bases and J by 4 bases, with 11 bases between. The CDR3 DNA sequence: TGTGCCAGCAGCCTCGCCAGGGGCTATGGCTACACCTTC. It codes for CASSLARGYGYTF.

Written as DNA, the CDR3 is TGTGCTAGTGCGGGCAGGGAAAAGGCCGGGGAGCTGTTTTTT. Translation: CASAGREKAGELFF. The gene calls are TRBV12-5 and TRBJ2-2, with D possibly being TRBD1 (5 bases). The germline CDR1 and CDR2 sequences are LGHNT and FRNRAP. The CDR3 is 14 residues long. V shed 7 bases and J shed 6 bases, with 15 bases lying between them.

In this sample, this clonotype turned up a few times. The chain links TRBV4-1 to TRBJ2-2, with a possible D match to TRBD1 (5 bases). This CDR3 spans 18 amino acids. Trimming removed 1 base from V and 5 bases from J, with 20 bases in between. Per the germline V gene, CDR1 is MGHRA and CDR2 is YSYEKL. In DNA, the CDR3 is TGCGCCAGCAGCCAAGCAGGTACAGGCGCTGGGTGGACCGGGGAGCTGTTTTTT. Encoded protein: CASSQAGTGAGWTGELFF.

This rearrangement joins TRBV7-6 to TRBJ2-5; D uncertain. The V and J ends lost 7 bases and 1 base respectively, with 13 bases between them. The CDR3 is 14 residues long. Germline CDR1 and CDR2: SGHVS and FNYEAQ. This CDR3 is CASTFSGSQETQYF. The CDR3, as DNA: TGTGCCAGCACCTTTTCCGGGTCCCAAGAGACCCAGTACTTC.

This clonotype was picked up many times. This chain uses TRBV6-1 with TRBJ2-2, with no clear D. The CDR3 spans 13 residues. In germline, CDR1 is MNHNS, CDR2 SASEGT. V dropped 6 bases and J dropped 5 bases, with 10 bases sitting between them. Here the CDR3 reads CASSPAGTGELFF. The CDR3 DNA reads TGTGCCAGCAGCCCCGCCGGGACCGGGGAGCTGTTTTTT.

The J gene is TRBJ1-1, the V gene TRBV7-3; 8 positions match TRBD1. This CDR3 contains 15 residues. J gave up 10 bases and V 5 bases, and 15 bases lay outside the gene matches. Germline values: CDR1 SGHTA, CDR2 FQGTGA. Here the CDR3 reads CASSPSGTGPAGAFF. The CDR3 DNA is TGTGCCAGCAGCCCGAGCGGGACAGGCCCCGCGGGAGCTTTCTTT.

A few counts support this clonotype. This chain uses TRBV27 with TRBJ1-5; 8 positions match TRBD1. Germline assignment: CDR1 MNHEY and CDR2 SMNVEV (reference sequence). The CDR3 totals 14 residues. V dropped 4 bases and J dropped 7; count of bases not matched to a gene: 6. The CDR3 reads CASSSTGARQPQHF. CDR3 sequence (DNA): TGTGCCAGCAGTTCGACAGGGGCGAGGCAGCCCCAGCATTTT.